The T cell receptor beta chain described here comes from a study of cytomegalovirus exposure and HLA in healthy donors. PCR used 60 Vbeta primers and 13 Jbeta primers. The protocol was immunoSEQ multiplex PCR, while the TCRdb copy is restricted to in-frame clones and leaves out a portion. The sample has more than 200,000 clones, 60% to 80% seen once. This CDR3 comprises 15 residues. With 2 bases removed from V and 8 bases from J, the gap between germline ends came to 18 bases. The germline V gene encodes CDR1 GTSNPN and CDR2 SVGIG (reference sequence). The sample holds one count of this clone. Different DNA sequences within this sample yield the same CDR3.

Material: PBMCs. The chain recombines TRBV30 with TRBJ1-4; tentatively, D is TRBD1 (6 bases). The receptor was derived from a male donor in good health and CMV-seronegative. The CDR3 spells CAWSRDSRGYEKLFF. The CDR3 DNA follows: TGTGCCTGGAGTCGCGACAGCAGGGGTTACGAAAAACTGTTTTTT.